The next 3 T cell receptor beta chains were all read from a single sample in a study of T cell responses to AZD1222 COVID-19 vaccine. The method was immunoSEQ multiplex PCR; TCRdb's version includes in-frame clones alone and lacks a portion of them. Found here are approximately 130,000 clones, 88% of them singletons; the top ten hold roughly 5.2%. The source material was peripheral blood, sampled 28 days after the second AZD1222 dose. These receptors were collected from an adult who received the AZD1222 COVID-19 vaccine.

The V gene is TRBV27, the J gene TRBJ2-1; 7 bases align to TRBD1. The V gene's germline CDR1 is MNHEY and CDR2 SMNVEV (reference sequence). The CDR3 loop spans 16 amino acids. J gave up 0 bases and V 6 bases, and 8 bases lay outside the gene matches. The CDR3 spells CASREEKGASYNEQFF. The CDR3 DNA follows: TGTGCCAGCAGGGAAGAAAAGGGGGCCTCCTACAATGAGCAGTTCTTC.

V usage is TRBV19 and J usage is TRBJ2-1; a weak D match, TRBD2 (6 bases). Trimming took 5 bases from V and 4 from J, leaving 9 bases between them. The CDR3 is 13 residues long. In germline, CDR1 is LNHDA, CDR2 SQIVND (reference sequence). The CDR3 loop is CASSVGLYNEQFF. The CDR3, as DNA: TGTGCCAGTAGTGTAGGACTATACAATGAGCAGTTCTTC.

The chain couples TRBV28 to TRBJ2-7; 8 bases fit TRBD2. CDR3 length: 14 amino acids. Trimming removed 6 bases from V and 7 bases from J; junction bases left unmatched: 11. Germline CDR1 reads MDHEN; CDR2 reads SYDVKM. CDR3: CASSPSGRRGEQYF. DNA of the CDR3: TGTGCCAGCAGCCCCAGCGGGAGAAGGGGAGAGCAGTACTTC.